Listed below are T cell receptor beta chains from one sample, sequenced in a study of blood T cell repertoires in COVID-19. Data came from immunoSEQ multiplex PCR; TCRdb stores just in-frame clones and leaves some out. The profile covers around 100,000 clones, with roughly 82% appearing a single time and 3.5% to 5% taken by the ten largest. Sequencing was done on a sample of peripheral blood. The receptor source for this set is a human donor in a cohort sampled during active COVID-19. Both conserved end residues are part of each CDR3. D genes are given only for firm matches. Clone size is shown for a subset of rows, as once, few, many or a class of expanded clone.

CDR3nt: TGTGCCAGTAAACCACTAGCGGGGTCTGTAGCAGATACGCAGTATTTT
CDR3aa: CASKPLAGSVADTQYF
v_gene: TRBV5-4
j_gene: TRBJ2-3
abundance: -
d_gene: TRBD2

CDR3nt: TGTGCCAGCAGCTACACAGGGTTCGAATACGAGCAGTACTTC
CDR3aa: CASSYTGFEYEQYF
v_gene: TRBV2
j_gene: TRBJ2-7
abundance: -
d_gene: -

CDR3nt: TGTGCCAGTACACAGGGTCTTGGAGCTTTCTTT
CDR3aa: CASTQGLGAFF
v_gene: TRBV19
j_gene: TRBJ1-1
abundance: once
d_gene: -

CDR3nt: TGTGCCAGCCACAAGGACGGGGGCCAAGAGACCCAGTACTTC
CDR3aa: CASHKDGGQETQYF
v_gene: TRBV2
j_gene: TRBJ2-5
abundance: -
d_gene: -

CDR3nt: TGTGCCAGCAGCCGCACAGGGGCTGGCAACGAGCAGTACTTC
CDR3aa: CASSRTGAGNEQYF
v_gene: TRBV7-9
j_gene: TRBJ2-7
abundance: -
d_gene: TRBD1

CDR3nt: TGTGCCAGCAGCTTTGGGACGCCAGGGGCGCGACAGCCCCAGCATTTT
CDR3aa: CASSFGTPGARQPQHF
v_gene: TRBV3-1/TRBV3-2
j_gene: TRBJ1-5
abundance: -
d_gene: -

CDR3nt: TGTGCCAGCAGCTTTCCGTCGGGACTAGCGGACTGGTACCAAGAGACCCAGTACTTC
CDR3aa: CASSFPSGLADWYQETQYF
v_gene: TRBV11-3
j_gene: TRBJ2-5
abundance: -
d_gene: TRBD2

CDR3nt: TGTGCCAGCAGTTACACCAGCTCCTACGAGCAGTACTTC
CDR3aa: CASSYTSSYEQYF
v_gene: TRBV6-5
j_gene: TRBJ2-7
abundance: -
d_gene: -

CDR3nt: TGTGCCAGCAGTCAGACAGGGGGCGCCTACGAGCAGTACTTC
CDR3aa: CASSQTGGAYEQYF
v_gene: TRBV28
j_gene: TRBJ2-7
abundance: once
d_gene: TRBD1

CDR3nt: TGTGCCAGCAGCTCCGACAGGGGGCTTGTCGAGCAGTACTTC
CDR3aa: CASSSDRGLVEQYF
v_gene: TRBV6-6
j_gene: TRBJ2-7
abundance: -
d_gene: TRBD1

CDR3nt: TGTGCCAGCAGCTTAGTCGCATGGGCAGGGGATGGCTACACCTTC
CDR3aa: CASSLVAWAGDGYTF
v_gene: TRBV7-2
j_gene: TRBJ1-2
abundance: once
d_gene: -

CDR3nt: TGTGCCAGCATATCAGCGAACACCGGGGAGCTGTTTTTT
CDR3aa: CASISANTGELFF
v_gene: TRBV2
j_gene: TRBJ2-2
abundance: few
d_gene: -

CDR3nt: TGTGCCAGCAGCTTTGGACAGGGTGGCTATGGCTACACCTTC
CDR3aa: CASSFGQGGYGYTF
v_gene: TRBV7-8
j_gene: TRBJ1-2
abundance: -
d_gene: TRBD1

CDR3nt: TGTGCCAGCAGCTTAGGGGCAGCGGGGGGCACAGATACGCAGTATTTT
CDR3aa: CASSLGAAGGTDTQYF
v_gene: TRBV7-9
j_gene: TRBJ2-3
abundance: -
d_gene: TRBD2

CDR3nt: TGTGCCAGCAGTTACACGGGGACACGGTTCAATGAGCAGTTCTTC
CDR3aa: CASSYTGTRFNEQFF
v_gene: TRBV6-2/TRBV6-3
j_gene: TRBJ2-1
abundance: few
d_gene: -

CDR3nt: TGTGCCAGCAGCCAGGGACTGATGAACACTGAAGCTTTCTTT
CDR3aa: CASSQGLMNTEAFF
v_gene: TRBV7-6
j_gene: TRBJ1-1
abundance: -
d_gene: -

CDR3nt: TGTGCCAGCAGTTACTCGTTGGGAGCTATCACCTACAATGAGCAGTTCTTC
CDR3aa: CASSYSLGAITYNEQFF
v_gene: TRBV6-2/TRBV6-3
j_gene: TRBJ2-1
abundance: -
d_gene: -

CDR3nt: TGTGCCAGCAGCTTAACAGGGGTGAATTCGGGTGGCTACACCTTC
CDR3aa: CASSLTGVNSGGYTF
v_gene: TRBV7-8
j_gene: TRBJ1-2
abundance: once
d_gene: TRBD1

CDR3nt: TGTGCCAGTAGGGGGACAGGGAACCCCTCAAACTATGGCTACACCTTC
CDR3aa: CASRGTGNPSNYGYTF
v_gene: TRBV19
j_gene: TRBJ1-2
abundance: -
d_gene: TRBD1

CDR3nt: TGTGCCAGCAGCGACAGGGCCTATGGCTACACCTTC
CDR3aa: CASSDRAYGYTF
v_gene: TRBV12-3/TRBV12-4
j_gene: TRBJ1-2
abundance: once
d_gene: TRBD1

CDR3nt: TGTGCCAGCAGTGGCAGGGTCCGGGAGACCCAGTACTTC
CDR3aa: CASSGRVRETQYF
v_gene: TRBV2
j_gene: TRBJ2-5
abundance: -
d_gene: -

CDR3nt: TGCGCCAGCAGTCAAAAAAACCAACAGGACGCGACCTTCCATAGCAATCAGCCCCAGCATTTT
CDR3aa: CASSQKNQQDATFHSNQPQHF
v_gene: TRBV23-1
j_gene: TRBJ1-5
abundance: -
d_gene: -

CDR3nt: TGTGCCACCAAAAGCGAGGACACCATATACAATGAGCAGTTCTTC
CDR3aa: CATKSEDTIYNEQFF
v_gene: TRBV2
j_gene: TRBJ2-1
abundance: -
d_gene: -

CDR3nt: TGTGCCAGCAGCCCCGGACAGGGAGGGCGGCCCCAGCATTTT
CDR3aa: CASSPGQGGRPQHF
v_gene: TRBV7-2
j_gene: TRBJ1-5
abundance: -
d_gene: TRBD1

CDR3nt: TGTGCCAGCAGTCCCGGTCCGGGTCTCACCTACGAGCAGTACTTC
CDR3aa: CASSPGPGLTYEQYF
v_gene: TRBV3-1/TRBV3-2
j_gene: TRBJ2-7
abundance: -
d_gene: -

CDR3nt: TGTGCCAGCAGTTACGATCCTAACAGGCTTGAGCAGTTCTTC
CDR3aa: CASSYDPNRLEQFF
v_gene: TRBV6-5
j_gene: TRBJ2-1
abundance: -
d_gene: -

CDR3nt: TGTGCCAGCAGTTATTATCCCCAGCGGAGCTCCTATAATTCACCCCTCCACTTT
CDR3aa: CASSYYPQRSSYNSPLHF
v_gene: TRBV6-2/TRBV6-3
j_gene: TRBJ1-6
abundance: -
d_gene: -

CDR3nt: TGTGCCAACGGGGACAGGGTCCTAGGGCAGCCCCAGCATTTT
CDR3aa: CANGDRVLGQPQHF
v_gene: TRBV10-3
j_gene: TRBJ1-5
abundance: -
d_gene: TRBD1

CDR3nt: TGTGCCACCAGCAGAGAGGGCTCTCCAACTAATGAAAAACTGTTTTTT
CDR3aa: CATSREGSPTNEKLFF
v_gene: TRBV15
j_gene: TRBJ1-4
abundance: -
d_gene: -

CDR3nt: TGTGCCAGCAGCCAAGCCTGGACAGGGGACACTGAAGCTTTCTTT
CDR3aa: CASSQAWTGDTEAFF
v_gene: TRBV3-1/TRBV3-2
j_gene: TRBJ1-1
abundance: -
d_gene: TRBD1

CDR3nt: TGTGCCAGCAGCTTAGTACACCTTAACTATGGCTACACCTTC
CDR3aa: CASSLVHLNYGYTF
v_gene: TRBV7-2
j_gene: TRBJ1-2
abundance: -
d_gene: -

CDR3nt: TGTGCCATCAGTGATCGGGGGGGTCACAATGAGCAGTTCTTC
CDR3aa: CAISDRGGHNEQFF
v_gene: TRBV10-3
j_gene: TRBJ2-1
abundance: -
d_gene: TRBD2

CDR3nt: TGTGCCATTGCCCCGAACGGGGGTGCTAATGAAAAACTGTTTTTT
CDR3aa: CAIAPNGGANEKLFF
v_gene: TRBV10-3
j_gene: TRBJ1-4
abundance: -
d_gene: -

CDR3nt: TGTGCCAGCAGCTTACCAGGGAATACGCAGTATTTT
CDR3aa: CASSLPGNTQYF
v_gene: TRBV7-9
j_gene: TRBJ2-3
abundance: -
d_gene: -

CDR3nt: TGTGCCAGCAGCTTGGCGCCCAAGGGACAGGGCAGAGGGGGAAACTATGGCTACACCTTC
CDR3aa: CASSLAPKGQGRGGNYGYTF
v_gene: TRBV5-5
j_gene: TRBJ1-2
abundance: once
d_gene: TRBD1

CDR3nt: TGTGCCAGCAACCTACAGGGTGTCGCTGGAAACACCATATATTTT
CDR3aa: CASNLQGVAGNTIYF
v_gene: TRBV2
j_gene: TRBJ1-3
abundance: -
d_gene: -

CDR3nt: TGTGCCAGCAGTTTAACAGGGGGGTACTACGAGCAGTACTTC
CDR3aa: CASSLTGGYYEQYF
v_gene: TRBV27
j_gene: TRBJ2-7
abundance: -
d_gene: TRBD1

CDR3nt: TGTGCCAGCAGCGAGGCCAGGGCTGGAGATACGCAGTATTTT
CDR3aa: CASSEARAGDTQYF
v_gene: TRBV14
j_gene: TRBJ2-3
abundance: -
d_gene: -

CDR3nt: TGTGCCAGCAGTTACTCACAGGGAAGGAACACTGAAGCTTTCTTT
CDR3aa: CASSYSQGRNTEAFF
v_gene: TRBV6-5
j_gene: TRBJ1-1
abundance: -
d_gene: -

CDR3nt: TGTGCCAGCAGTTTCGAGACAGGGATGCATTCACCCCTCCACTTT
CDR3aa: CASSFETGMHSPLHF
v_gene: TRBV6-5
j_gene: TRBJ1-6
abundance: -
d_gene: TRBD1

CDR3nt: TGTGCCATCAGTGAGTCCCAGGGGGCCAAAAACATTCAGTACTTC
CDR3aa: CAISESQGAKNIQYF
v_gene: TRBV10-3
j_gene: TRBJ2-4
abundance: -
d_gene: -

CDR3nt: TGTGCCAGCATCAAAGGGGGAAATCATAACTATGGCTACACCTTC
CDR3aa: CASIKGGNHNYGYTF
v_gene: TRBV28
j_gene: TRBJ1-2
abundance: -
d_gene: -

CDR3nt: TGTGCCAGCAGCTTAGTGGGAGGAGGGGCTTTCTTT
CDR3aa: CASSLVGGGAFF
v_gene: TRBV7-9
j_gene: TRBJ1-1
abundance: -
d_gene: -

CDR3nt: TGTGCCAGCAGTGAAGCGAACAGGGTGGGTGGCTACACCTTC
CDR3aa: CASSEANRVGGYTF
v_gene: TRBV6-1
j_gene: TRBJ1-2
abundance: -
d_gene: -

CDR3nt: TGTGCCAGCAGCCCTGACAGGGCCAATGGCTACACCTTC
CDR3aa: CASSPDRANGYTF
v_gene: TRBV7-3
j_gene: TRBJ1-2
abundance: few
d_gene: TRBD1

CDR3nt: TGTGCCAGCAGCTCGAACCGGGGTCGAGGGAGGCAGTTCTTC
CDR3aa: CASSSNRGRGRQFF
v_gene: TRBV11-2
j_gene: TRBJ2-1
abundance: -
d_gene: -

CDR3nt: TGCGCCAGCAGCGGACCCATATGGGGAGATGGTACGCAGTATTTT
CDR3aa: CASSGPIWGDGTQYF
v_gene: TRBV5-1
j_gene: TRBJ2-3
abundance: once
d_gene: -

CDR3nt: TGCGCCAGCAGCTTGGCCTCGGGATGGCGGGGGGTAGAGACCCAGTACTTC
CDR3aa: CASSLASGWRGVETQYF
v_gene: TRBV5-1
j_gene: TRBJ2-5
abundance: few
d_gene: TRBD2

CDR3nt: TGTGCCAGCAGGCGGACAGGCAACTATGGCTACACCTTC
CDR3aa: CASRRTGNYGYTF
v_gene: TRBV6-5
j_gene: TRBJ1-2
abundance: -
d_gene: TRBD1

CDR3nt: TGTGCCAGCAGTTTGAACTCAGCGGGACGCCTTGAAGCTTTCTTT
CDR3aa: CASSLNSAGRLEAFF
v_gene: TRBV27
j_gene: TRBJ1-1
abundance: -
d_gene: -

CDR3nt: TGTGCCAGCAGCGTAGCGGGTGTAGCGGGGGGGCAAAATACGCAGTATTTT
CDR3aa: CASSVAGVAGGQNTQYF
v_gene: TRBV9
j_gene: TRBJ2-3
abundance: -
d_gene: TRBD2

CDR3nt: TGTGCCAGCAGCTTAATGCAGGGGGCGAACACTGAAGCTTTCTTT
CDR3aa: CASSLMQGANTEAFF
v_gene: TRBV5-6
j_gene: TRBJ1-1
abundance: -
d_gene: TRBD1

CDR3nt: TGTGCCTGGGGCCGGGACTGGGGAGCTTTCTTT
CDR3aa: CAWGRDWGAFF
v_gene: TRBV30
j_gene: TRBJ1-1
abundance: -
d_gene: -

CDR3nt: TGTGCCAGCACCCCCGGACAGGGGGACTCCTACGAGCAGTACTTC
CDR3aa: CASTPGQGDSYEQYF
v_gene: TRBV5-4
j_gene: TRBJ2-7
abundance: few
d_gene: TRBD1

CDR3nt: TGTGCCAGCAGCGGTGGACAGACGGAGACCCAGTACTTC
CDR3aa: CASSGGQTETQYF
v_gene: TRBV9
j_gene: TRBJ2-5
abundance: -
d_gene: -